Presented here are 20 T cell receptor beta chains from one specimen sequenced in a study of vaccination and CD4 T cells after COVID-19. Regarding treatment: roughly 10-day PBMC culture with coronavirus spike peptide pools or control peptides (ViraFEST assay). The Oncomine TCR Beta short-read assay sequenced DNA from cultured CD4+ T cells. TCRdb re-derived calls from the PCR reads in MiXCR, one entry per CDR3 protein. The table records roughly 11,000 distinct CDR3 sequences, roughly 40% of them present only once. These receptors lack a known antigen. The sequenced material came from CD4+ T cells from blood, cultured in vitro. The receptors were sampled from a human donor who had recovered from COVID-19.

This clonotype was recorded a few times. This chain connects TRBV7-2 to TRBJ2-3; 10 bases line up with TRBD2. The V gene's germline CDR1 is SGHTA and CDR2 FQGNSA. The V gene end was trimmed by 4 bases and the J gene end by 0 bases; junction bases not matched to a gene: 4. The CDR3 length is 16 residues. CDR3 protein: CASSWIAGGSTDTQYF. The CDR3 DNA reads as TGTGCCAGCAGCTGGATAGCGGGAGGTAGCACAGATACGCAGTATTTT. Filled out from reference TRBV7-2 and TRBJ2-3, the complete variable domain reads GAGVSQSPSNKVTEKGKDVELRCDPISGHTALYWYRQSLGQGLEFLIYFQGNSAPDKSGLPSDRFSAERTGGSVSTLTIQRTQQEDSAVYLCASSWIAGGSTDTQYFGPGTRLTVL.

This chain joins TRBV28 and TRBJ2-5; D is unresolved. V dropped 6 bases and J dropped 1 base, with 15 bases sitting between them. The CDR3 loop spans 15 amino acids. Germline V gene sequence: CDR1 MDHEN, CDR2 SYDVKM. CDR3 loop: CASRVFGRTQETQYF. The CDR3, as DNA: TGTGCCAGCAGAGTCTTCGGGCGTACCCAAGAGACCCAGTACTTC.

This rearrangement joins TRBV24-1 to TRBJ2-5; 12 bases match TRBD2. The CDR3 loop spans 16 amino acids. The V gene's germline CDR1 is KGHDR and CDR2 SFDVKD. J was trimmed by 2 bases and V by 4 bases; bases with no gene match: 4. CDR3 sequence: CATSDRLAGGQETQYF. CDR3 coding DNA: TGTGCCACCAGTGACCGGCTAGCGGGAGGGCAAGAGACCCAGTACTTC.

This clonotype was detected a few times. This chain connects TRBV2 to TRBJ1-2, with 7 bases lining up with TRBD1. V trimming: 4 bases; J trimming: 0 bases; junction bases outside the gene matches: 11. CDR1 and CDR2 (germline): SNHLY, FYNNEI. The length of the CDR3 is 17 residues. The CDR3 bases are TGTGCCAGCAGTGTAAACAGGGGAGCTAACTCTAACTATGGCTACACCTTC. It is translated as CASSVNRGANSNYGYTF.

The V call is TRBV6-1, the J call TRBJ1-2, with 7 positions matching TRBD1. Germline trimming cut 6 bases from V and 6 bases from J; bases unmatched to any gene: 7. This CDR3 is built from 13 residues. Germline assignment: CDR1 MNHNS and CDR2 SASEGT. The CDR3 nucleotides read TGTGCCAGCAGCCCACAGGGGTTGGATGGCTACACCTTC. This codes for CASSPQGLDGYTF.

The chain links TRBV19 to TRBJ2-2; D not resolved. Germline V gene lookup returns CDR1 LNHDA and CDR2 SQIVND (reference sequence). CDR3 length equals 14 residues. V was pared by 6 bases and J by 0 bases, with 8 bases between. The CDR3 region is CASRPRTNTGELFF. DNA of the CDR3: TGTGCCAGTAGGCCCCGTACGAACACCGGGGAGCTGTTTTTT. The entire variable domain, with the rest obtained from reference TRBV19 and TRBJ2-2, is as follows: DGGITQSPKYLFRKEGQNVTLSCEQNLNHDAMYWYRQDPGQGLRLIYYSQIVNDFQKGDIAEGYSVSREKKESFPLTVTSAQKNPTAFYLCASRPRTNTGELFFGEGSRLTVL.

This clonotype came up a few times. This chain links TRBV6-5 with TRBJ1-6, with D maybe TRBD1 (5 bases). The V gene lost 2 bases and the J gene lost 9 bases, with 14 bases spanning the gap. There are 15 residues in the CDR3. Germline V CDR1 and CDR2: MNHEY, SVGAGI. The CDR3 sequence is CASSYGGNMGSPLHF. For the CDR3, the DNA is TGTGCCAGCAGTTACGGGGGGAACATGGGTTCACCCCTCCACTTT.

By sample fraction, this clonotype is large. The chain uses TRBV24-1 and TRBJ1-1; D possibly corresponds to TRBD1 (5 bases). Trimming cost V 9 bases and J 8 bases, with 15 bases left between them. The CDR3 sequence is 12 residues long. Looked up from germline, CDR1 is KGHDR and CDR2 is SFDVKD. CDR3 DNA sequence: TGTGCCACCGGCGAGGAGGGGAGGGAAGCTTTCTTT. It encodes CATGEEGREAFF.

The V and J genes are TRBV19 and TRBJ1-6; no definite D call. Per the germline V gene, CDR1 is LNHDA and CDR2 is SQIVND (reference sequence). The CDR3 consists of 13 residues. V shed 5 bases and J shed 8 bases, with 10 bases lying between them. The CDR3 DNA follows: TGTGCCAGTAGTCCCTCGAGGGATTCACCCCTCCACTTT. It encodes CASSPSRDSPLHF.

The chain joins TRBV14 to TRBJ1-1, with TRBD1 as a possible D gene (5 bases). The CDR3 loop spans 14 amino acids. The germline V gene encodes CDR1 SGHDN and CDR2 FVKESK. V was cut by 4 bases and J by 2 bases, with 11 bases left in between. CDR3 DNA sequence: TGTGCCAGCAGCCCCGGGACGTATAACACTGAAGCTTTCTTT. This gives the protein CASSPGTYNTEAFF.

This clonotype was detected a few times. The rearrangement uses TRBV28 and TRBJ2-2, with 11 bases lining up with TRBD1. The CDR3 totals 16 residues. V trimming: 7 bases; J trimming: 7 bases; junction bases outside the gene matches: 11. In germline, CDR1 is MDHEN, CDR2 SYDVKM. The CDR3 DNA sequence: TGTGCCAGCAACGACCAGGGACAGGGGGACATCGGGGAGCTGTTTTTT. Translation gives CASNDQGQGDIGELFF.

This chain links TRBV11-2 with TRBJ2-2; TRBD2 matches 10 bases. Looked up from germline, CDR1 is SGHAT and CDR2 is FQNNGV. This CDR3 has 16 amino acids. V lost 5 bases and J lost 6; bases outside the gene matches: 9. CDR3 sequence: CASSRGLAGVAGELFF. DNA for the CDR3: TGTGCCAGCAGCCGGGGGCTAGCGGGAGTTGCCGGGGAGCTGTTTTTT.

By sample fraction, this clonotype is medium-sized. The chain joins TRBV27 to TRBJ1-6; 7 bases agree with TRBD1. V gave up 6 bases and J gave up 8 bases; unmatched junction bases: 10. In germline, CDR1 is MNHEY, CDR2 SMNVEV (reference sequence). This CDR3 is 15 amino acids long. The CDR3 DNA is TGTGCCAGCAGCCAAGGGACAGCAACCTATTCACCCCTCCACTTT. Translated, it gives CASSQGTATYSPLHF.

The V call is TRBV7-2, the J call TRBJ2-7; D may correspond to TRBD1 or TRBD2 (5 bases each). This CDR3 has 15 amino acids. Per the germline V gene, CDR1 is SGHTA and CDR2 is FQGNSA. V gave up 6 bases and J gave up 2 bases, with 17 bases separating them. The CDR3 protein is CASSRLRGTAYEQYF. The CDR3 DNA follows: TGTGCCAGCAGTCGCTTGAGGGGAACCGCCTACGAGCAGTACTTC.

The V call is TRBV2, the J call TRBJ1-1; D possibly corresponds to TRBD1 (5 bases). The CDR3 spans 13 residues. Germline V gene sequence: CDR1 SNHLY, CDR2 FYNNEI. V was cut by 11 bases and J by 3 bases, with 16 bases left in between. CDR3 sequence reads: CAGTRDWDTEAFF. For the CDR3, the DNA is TGTGCCGGGACCCGAGACTGGGACACTGAAGCTTTCTTT.

This clonotype was observed a handful of times. The chain joins TRBV20-1 to TRBJ2-3; TRBD2 might be the D (6 bases). CDR1 is DFQATT, CDR2 SNEGSKA, per germline (reference sequence). This CDR3 region has 15 residues. V dropped 1 base and J dropped 4 bases, with 15 bases sitting between them. CDR3 loop: CSARVGTGVADTQYF. The CDR3 DNA reads as TGCAGTGCTAGAGTTGGGACGGGAGTAGCAGATACGCAGTATTTT.

The V call is TRBV29-1, the J call TRBJ1-2; perhaps TRBD1 as D (6 bases). V lost 5 bases, J lost 5 bases, and 12 bases lay in between. The V gene's germline CDR1 is SQVTM and CDR2 ANQGSEA. The CDR3 spans 12 residues. The CDR3: CSVLLDSYGYTF. CDR3 coding DNA: TGCAGCGTTTTGTTGGACAGTTATGGCTACACCTTC.

The CDR3 region is CASSSRTGGSEQYF. The CDR3 nucleotides are TGTGCCAGCAGCTCAAGGACAGGGGGGTCCGAGCAGTACTTC. J is TRBJ2-7 and V is TRBV11-3, with 10 bases that match TRBD1. The J segment lost 6 bases and the V segment lost 4 bases, leaving 6 bases of the junction unmatched. Germline V CDR1 and CDR2: SGHNT, YENEEA. The CDR3 contains 14 residues. The full variable domain, with the rest looked up from reference TRBV11-3 and TRBJ2-7, is EAGVVQSPRYKIIEKKQPVAFWCNPISGHNTLYWYLQNLGQGPELLIRYENEEAVDDSQLPKDRFSAERLKGVDSTLKIQPAELGDSAVYLCASSSRTGGSEQYFGPGTRLTVT.

In this sample, this clonotype turned up a few times. V usage is TRBV20-1 and J usage is TRBJ1-6, with 8 nucleotides matching TRBD1. The CDR3 length is 13 residues. Germline loops: CDR1 DFQATT, CDR2 SNEGSKA (reference sequence). V lost 6 bases to trimming and J lost 8 bases; unmatched junction nucleotides: 6. In nucleotides, the CDR3 is TGCAGTGCCGACGACAGGGGAGATTCACCCCTCCACTTT. Translation gives CSADDRGDSPLHF.

This clonotype appeared a single time. The chain combines TRBV28 with TRBJ1-4, with a possible D match to TRBD1 (5 bases). V lost 6 bases and J lost 8, with 13 bases in between. CDR1 is MDHEN and CDR2 is SYDVKM in the germline V gene. The CDR3 covers 13 residues. Here the CDR3 DNA reads TGTGCCAGCAGCCGAGGGACCAGGGAAAAACTGTTTTTT. Its translation is CASSRGTREKLFF.